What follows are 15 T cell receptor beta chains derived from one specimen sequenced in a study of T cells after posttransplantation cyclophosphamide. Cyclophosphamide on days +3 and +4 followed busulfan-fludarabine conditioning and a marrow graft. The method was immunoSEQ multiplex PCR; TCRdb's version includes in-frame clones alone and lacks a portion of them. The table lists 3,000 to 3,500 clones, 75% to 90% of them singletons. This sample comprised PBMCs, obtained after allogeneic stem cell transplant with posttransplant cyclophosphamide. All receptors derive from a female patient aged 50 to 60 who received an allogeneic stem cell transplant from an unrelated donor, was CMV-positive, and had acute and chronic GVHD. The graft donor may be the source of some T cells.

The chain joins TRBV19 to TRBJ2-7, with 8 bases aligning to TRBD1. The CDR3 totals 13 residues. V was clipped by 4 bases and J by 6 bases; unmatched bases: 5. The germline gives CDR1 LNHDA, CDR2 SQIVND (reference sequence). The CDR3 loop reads CASSTSTGGEQYF. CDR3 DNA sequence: TGTGCCAGTAGTACGTCAACAGGGGGCGAGCAGTACTTC.

The CDR3, as DNA: TGCGCCAGCAGCTTGGCGGCCTCTAGCGGGATAAACTCCTACGAGCAGTACTTC. As protein: CASSLAASSGINSYEQYF. This chain links TRBV5-1 with TRBJ2-7; 9 nucleotides match TRBD2. This CDR3 has 18 amino acids. V lost 0 bases to trimming and J lost 0 bases; unmatched junction nucleotides: 10. The germline gives CDR1 SGHRS, CDR2 YFSETQ.

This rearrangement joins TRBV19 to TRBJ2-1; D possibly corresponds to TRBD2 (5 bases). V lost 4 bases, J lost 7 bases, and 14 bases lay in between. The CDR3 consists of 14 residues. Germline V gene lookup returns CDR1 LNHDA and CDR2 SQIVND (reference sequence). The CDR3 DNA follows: TGTGCCAGTAGTAAGGCCGAGGGAGTTAATGAGCAGTTCTTC. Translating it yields CASSKAEGVNEQFF.

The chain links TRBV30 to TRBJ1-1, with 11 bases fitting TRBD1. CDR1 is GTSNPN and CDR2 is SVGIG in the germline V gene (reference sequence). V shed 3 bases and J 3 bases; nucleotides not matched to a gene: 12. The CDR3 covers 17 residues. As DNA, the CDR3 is TGTGCCTGGAGGGCAGATCCGGGACAGGGGGAATACACTGAAGCTTTCTTT. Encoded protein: CAWRADPGQGEYTEAFF.

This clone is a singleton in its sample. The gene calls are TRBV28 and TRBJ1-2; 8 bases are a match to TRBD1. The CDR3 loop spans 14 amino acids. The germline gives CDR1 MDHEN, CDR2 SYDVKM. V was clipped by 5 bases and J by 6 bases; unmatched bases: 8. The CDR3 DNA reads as TGTGCCAGCAGTCCTACGATGACAGGGGATGGCTACACCTTC. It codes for CASSPTMTGDGYTF.

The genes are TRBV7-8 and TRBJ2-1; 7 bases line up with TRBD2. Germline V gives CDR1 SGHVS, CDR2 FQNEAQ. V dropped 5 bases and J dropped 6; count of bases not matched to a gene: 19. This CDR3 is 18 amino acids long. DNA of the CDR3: TGTGCCAGCAGCCCATATGGGGCTAGCGGAGGGGTAGTCAATGAGCAGTTCTTC. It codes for CASSPYGASGGVVNEQFF.

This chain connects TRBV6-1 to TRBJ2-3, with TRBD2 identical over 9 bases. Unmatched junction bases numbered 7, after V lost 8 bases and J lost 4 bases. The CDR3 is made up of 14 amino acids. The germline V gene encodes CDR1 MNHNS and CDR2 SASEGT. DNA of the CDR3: TGTGCCAGCGGACTAGCGAGAGGGGCAGATACGCAGTATTTT. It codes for CASGLARGADTQYF.

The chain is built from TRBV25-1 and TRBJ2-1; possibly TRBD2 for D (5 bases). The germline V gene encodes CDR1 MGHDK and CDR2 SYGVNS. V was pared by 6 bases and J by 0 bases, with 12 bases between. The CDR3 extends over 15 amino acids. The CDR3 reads CASRPGVSSYNEQFF. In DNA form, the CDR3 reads TGTGCCAGCAGGCCCGGGGTGAGCTCCTACAATGAGCAGTTCTTC. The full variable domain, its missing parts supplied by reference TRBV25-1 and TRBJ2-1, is EADIYQTPRYLVIGTGKKITLECSQTMGHDKMYWYQQDPGMELHLIHYSYGVNSTEKGDLSSESTVSRIRTEHFPLTLESARPSHTSQYLCASRPGVSSYNEQFFGPGTRLTVL.

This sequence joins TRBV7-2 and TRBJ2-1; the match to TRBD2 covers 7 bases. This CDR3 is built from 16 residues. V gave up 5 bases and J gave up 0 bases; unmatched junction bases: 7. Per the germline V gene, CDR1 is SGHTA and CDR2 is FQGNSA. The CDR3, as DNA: TGTGCCAGCAGCGGAAAGACTAGCTTCTCCTACAATGAGCAGTTCTTC. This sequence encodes CASSGKTSFSYNEQFF.

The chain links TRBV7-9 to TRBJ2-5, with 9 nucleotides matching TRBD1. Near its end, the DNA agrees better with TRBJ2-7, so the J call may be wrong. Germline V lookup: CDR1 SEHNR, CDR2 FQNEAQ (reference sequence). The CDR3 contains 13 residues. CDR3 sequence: CASSWTGENEQYF. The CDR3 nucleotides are TGTGCCAGCAGCTGGACAGGGGAAAACGAGCAGTACTTC.

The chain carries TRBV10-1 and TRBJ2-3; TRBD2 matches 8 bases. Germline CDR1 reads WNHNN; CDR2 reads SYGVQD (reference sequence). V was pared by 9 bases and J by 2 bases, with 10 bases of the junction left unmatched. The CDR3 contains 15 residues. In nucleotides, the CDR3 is TGCGCCAGGGCCCCGAAAGCGGGAGACACAGATACGCAGTATTTT. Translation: CARAPKAGDTDTQYF.

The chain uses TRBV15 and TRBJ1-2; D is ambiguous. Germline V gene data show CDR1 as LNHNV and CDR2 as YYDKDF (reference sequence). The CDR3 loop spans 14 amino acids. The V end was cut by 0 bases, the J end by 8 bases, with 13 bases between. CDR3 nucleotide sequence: TGTGCCACCAGCAGAGAGAGAGGGATAGGGGGCTACACCTTC. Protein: CATSRERGIGGYTF.

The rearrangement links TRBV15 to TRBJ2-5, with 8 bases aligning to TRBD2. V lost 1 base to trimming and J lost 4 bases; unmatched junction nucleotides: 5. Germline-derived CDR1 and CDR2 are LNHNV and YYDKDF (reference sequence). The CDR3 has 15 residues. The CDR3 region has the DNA TGTGCCACCAGCAGAGTTGGCGGGAGGCCAGAGACCCAGTACTTC. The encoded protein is CATSRVGGRPETQYF.

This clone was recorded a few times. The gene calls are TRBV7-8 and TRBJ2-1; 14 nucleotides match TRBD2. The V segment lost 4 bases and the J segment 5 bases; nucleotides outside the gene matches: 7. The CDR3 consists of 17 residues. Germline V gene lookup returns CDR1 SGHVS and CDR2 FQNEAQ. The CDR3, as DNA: TGTGCCAGCAGCTCTCGACTAGCGGGGGGGGTAGACAATGAGCAGTTCTTC. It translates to CASSSRLAGGVDNEQFF. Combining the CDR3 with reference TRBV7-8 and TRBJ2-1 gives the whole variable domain GAGVSQSPRYKVAKRGQDVALRCDPISGHVSLFWYQQALGQGPEFLTYFQNEAQLDKSGLPSDRFFAERPEGSVSTLKIQRTQQEDSAVYLCASSSRLAGGVDNEQFFGPGTRLTVL.

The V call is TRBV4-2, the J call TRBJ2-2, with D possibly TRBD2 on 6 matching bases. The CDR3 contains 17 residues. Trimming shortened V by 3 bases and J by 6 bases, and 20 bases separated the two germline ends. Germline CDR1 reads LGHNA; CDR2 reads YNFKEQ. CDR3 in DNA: TGTGCCAGCAGCCAGGCTGGGCGGGGTGGAGGTTCCGGGGAGCTGTTTTTT. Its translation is CASSQAGRGGGSGELFF.